The entry that follows covers one T cell receptor (beta chain) sequence. The data belong to a study of blood T cell repertoires in COVID-19. Study-wide context: The United States, Italy and Spain provided the acute and convalescent COVID-19 samples.

The repertoire was sequenced with immunoSEQ multiplex PCR; TCRdb's copy has only in-frame clones and lacks some. Altogether 250,000 to 300,000 clones are present, roughly 89% being singletons, with the ten largest covering approximately 2%. Individuals aged about 18 to 89 years were recruited from 24 US areas. V gave up 6 bases and J gave up 1 base; unmatched junction bases: 4. Germline lookup yields CDR1 MNHEY and CDR2 SVGAGI. The length of the CDR3 is 14 residues. This clonotype was obtained from a woman between 55 and 75 years old who had recovered from COVID-19. Sequences were obtained from PBMCs or T cells enriched from blood (not recorded which). The rearrangement joins TRBV6-5 to TRBJ2-7; 9 positions match TRBD2. CDR3 sequence (DNA): TGTGCCAGCAGGCTCAGCGGGGGGTCCTACGAGCAGTACTTC. Protein: CASRLSGGSYEQYF.